Each of the 16 T cell receptor beta chains below was sequenced from the same sample in a study of early T cells in non-severe SARS-CoV-2 infection. TCRdb reprocessed the 5' RACE reads with MiXCR, giving one entry per CDR3 protein. The sample contains nearly 45,000 distinct CDR3 sequences, roughly 11% of which appear only once. Sequences were obtained from whole blood. These receptors all stem from an adult who was a healthcare worker with PCR-confirmed SARS-CoV-2 infection or an uninfected control (not recorded which).

This clonotype has more than one count but fewer than ten. The chain joins TRBV11-1 to TRBJ2-3, with 13 bases matching TRBD2. Germline values: CDR1 SGHAT, CDR2 FQDESV (reference sequence). V gave up 4 bases and J gave up 2 bases; unmatched junction bases: 3. The CDR3 covers 16 residues. The CDR3 bases are TGTGCCAGCAGCTCGGGACTAGCGGGAAACACAGATACGCAGTATTTT. It specifies CASSSGLAGNTDTQYF.

This chain connects TRBV27 to TRBJ1-1; D call uncertain. Germline V gene lookup returns CDR1 MNHEY and CDR2 SMNVEV (reference sequence). The CDR3 spans 15 residues. V was cut by 5 bases and J by 8 bases, with 21 bases left in between. The CDR3 loop reads CASSPKTRPGREAFF. CDR3 coding DNA: TGTGCCAGCAGTCCGAAGACAAGGCCTGGGCGAGAAGCTTTCTTT.

This clonotype was recorded at least ten times. The rearrangement uses TRBV30 and TRBJ2-1; TRBD1 agrees at 8 bases. Trimming took 4 bases from V and 5 from J; bases not matched to a gene: 13. Germline V lookup: CDR1 GTSNPN, CDR2 SVGIG (reference sequence). The CDR3 is 16 amino acids. The CDR3 coding sequence is TGTGCCTGGAATCACTTGGACAGGGATTTCAACAATGAGCAGTTCTTC. Its protein product is CAWNHLDRDFNNEQFF. The full variable domain, its missing parts supplied by reference TRBV30 and TRBJ2-1, is SQTIHQWPATLVQPVGSPLSLECTVEGTSNPNLYWYRQAAGRGLQLLFYSVGIGQISSEVPQNLSASRPQDRQFILSSKKLLLSDSGFYLCAWNHLDRDFNNEQFFGPGTRLTVL.

This clonotype has a count of ten or more. DNA for the CDR3: TGCAGTGCTAGTGGTCAAGCCAGAACAGATACGCAGTATTTT. It is translated as CSASGQARTDTQYF. The chain links TRBV20-1 to TRBJ2-3; D is unclear. The CDR3 length is 14 residues. The V gene's germline CDR1 is DFQATT and CDR2 SNEGSKA (reference sequence). The ends were cut back, 3 bases at V and 3 bases at J, with 13 bases in the middle.

V and J are TRBV4-1 and TRBJ1-2; D is unresolved. This CDR3 is built from 12 residues. Germline V gives CDR1 MGHRA, CDR2 YSYEKL. V lost 1 base, J lost 7 bases, and 7 bases lay in between. The CDR3: CASSQASSGYTF. The CDR3 nucleotides are TGCGCCAGCAGCCAAGCGTCTAGTGGCTACACCTTC.

This clonotype occurred many times. Germline and junction disagree at one end, which may indicate a read error. The J gene is TRBJ2-7, the V gene TRBV20-1, with 7 bases matching TRBD1. This CDR3 is 12 amino acids long. CDR1 and CDR2 (germline): DFQATT, SNEGSKA (reference sequence). The CDR3 loop is CSATLLPGQIFF. The DNA of the CDR3 is TGCAGTGCTACCCTACTTCCGGGACAGATTTTCTTC.

This clonotype was picked up many times. The chain recombines TRBV28 with TRBJ1-5, with 8 nucleotides matching TRBD1. The germline gives CDR1 MDHEN, CDR2 SYDVKM. With 7 bases clipped from V and 2 bases from J, the junction kept 1 base outside the gene matches. The CDR3 consists of 13 residues. The CDR3 region has the DNA TGTGCCAGCAAGGGACAGGGCAATCAGCCCCAGCATTTT. Translation: CASKGQGNQPQHF.

This clonotype was found many times. The chain combines TRBV6-5 with TRBJ2-7; 9 nucleotides agree with TRBD1. The germline V gene has CDR1 MNHEY and CDR2 SVGAGI. V lost 2 bases to trimming and J lost 4 bases; unmatched junction nucleotides: 3. CDR3 length equals 14 residues. The CDR3 region is CASSYQGQGYEQYF. The CDR3 DNA reads as TGTGCCAGCAGTTACCAGGGACAGGGTTACGAGCAGTACTTC.

This clonotype was recorded a few times. This chain connects TRBV27 to TRBJ2-1; 10 bases line up with TRBD1. CDR3 length: 15 residues. Germline lookup yields CDR1 MNHEY and CDR2 SMNVEV (reference sequence). V lost 5 bases, J lost 10 bases, and 11 bases stayed unmatched. CDR3 DNA sequence: TGTGCCAGCAGTCCACTGACAGGGGGCTTCGGAGAGCAGTTCTTC. Translated: CASSPLTGGFGEQFF.

This clonotype appeared many times. The genes are TRBV5-1 and TRBJ1-5; perhaps TRBD1 as D (6 bases). The CDR3 runs to 17 residues. Trimming removed 4 bases at V and 0 bases at J, with 17 bases between. Germline V CDR1 and CDR2: SGHRS, YFSETQ. The CDR3 sequence is CASSLTPTGYSNQPQHF. Here the CDR3 DNA reads TGCGCCAGCAGCCTTACCCCAACAGGGTATAGCAATCAGCCCCAGCATTTT.

The genes are TRBV12-3 or TRBV12-4 and TRBJ2-5; D possibly corresponds to TRBD2 (6 bases). CDR3 length equals 15 residues. The V end lost 3 bases, the J end lost 5 bases, and 16 bases lay between the germline ends. The CDR3 bases are TGTGCCAGCAGTTTTCAGGAGGGCTCTGGGGAGACCCAGTACTTC. The encoded protein is CASSFQEGSGETQYF.

This clonotype came up many times. The J gene is TRBJ1-1, the V gene TRBV23-1; weak D call: TRBD1 (6 bases). TRBV23-1 is filed as an ORF, its function uncertain. This CDR3 is built from 12 residues. Trimming removed 6 bases from V and 6 bases from J, with 11 bases in between. CDR3 sequence (DNA): TGCGCCAGCAGACAGGGTAGATCTGAAGCTTTCTTT. This codes for CASRQGRSEAFF.

This clonotype was picked up many times. V is TRBV28 and J is TRBJ1-1, with D possibly TRBD1 on 6 matching bases. Germline CDR1 MDHEN, CDR2 SYDVKM. CDR3 length: 13 amino acids. Trimming pared 10 bases from V and 5 bases from J, leaving 17 bases between. CDR3 sequence reads: CAILTGGLTEAFF. CDR3 nucleotides: TGTGCCATCCTCACGGGGGGGCTGACTGAAGCTTTCTTT.

The chain is built from TRBV7-6 and TRBJ2-7, with D possibly matching TRBD1 (6 bases). The CDR3 extends over 16 amino acids. V lost 2 bases and J 0 bases, leaving 14 bases between the germline ends. CDR1 and CDR2 from the germline V gene are SGHVS and FNYEAQ. The CDR3 is CASSLSPAGDSYEQYF. CDR3 DNA: TGTGCCAGCAGCTTAAGTCCAGCAGGGGACTCCTACGAGCAGTACTTC.

This clonotype was seen a handful of times. The chain has TRBV20-1 and TRBJ2-1; 12 nucleotides match TRBD2. The germline gives CDR1 DFQATT, CDR2 SNEGSKA (reference sequence). This CDR3 is built from 17 residues. Trimming cost V 4 bases and J 8 bases; bases outside gene matches: 15. CDR3 coding DNA: TGCAGTGCTACCAACCGACTAGCGGGAGTTCGAGATTATGAGCAGTTCTTC. This gives the protein CSATNRLAGVRDYEQFF.

This clonotype was seen ten or more times. The CDR3: CASSLGSAVETQYF. The CDR3 DNA reads as TGTGCCAGCAGCTTGGGGAGCGCCGTAGAGACCCAGTACTTC. The chain joins TRBV7-9 to TRBJ2-5, with a tentative D call TRBD2 (5 bases). V lost 3 bases and J 4 bases, leaving 12 bases between the germline ends. This CDR3 has 14 amino acids. CDR1 and CDR2 (germline): SEHNR, FQNEAQ (reference sequence). The full variable domain, with the rest looked up from reference TRBV7-9 and TRBJ2-5, is DTGVSQNPRHKITKRGQNVTFRCDPISEHNRLYWYRQTLGQGPEFLTYFQNEAQLEKSRLLSDRFSAERPKGSFSTLEIQRTEQGDSAMYLCASSLGSAVETQYFGPGTRLLVL.